The 26 T cell receptor beta chains presented below share a single source sample, sequenced in a study of CD8 T cells in ankylosing spondylitis. These receptors' targets are unknown. TCRdb independently ran MiXCR on the 5' RACE reads; one entry per CDR3 protein. This table has 450,000 to 550,000 distinct CDR3 sequences, approximately 5.3% appearing once. Study-wide results and caveats: Roughly 8 highly homologous variants made up a TCR beta motif that seemed to typify ankylosing spondylitis blood.

What was sequenced was blood, either unsorted or a sorted T cell fraction (not recorded which). The receptors stem from a male donor with ankylosing spondylitis.

This clonotype was observed many times. The J gene is TRBJ1-1, the V gene TRBV7-2; D is unresolved. CDR1 and CDR2 from the germline V gene are SGHTA and FQGNSA. This CDR3 spans 15 amino acids. Trimming shortened V by 5 bases and J by 0 bases, and 13 bases separated the two germline ends. CDR3 bases: TGTGCCAGCAGCCCCCGAGGGTACGTGAACACTGAAGCTTTCTTT. Amino acids: CASSPRGYVNTEAFF.

This clonotype was found many times. The rearrangement joins TRBV4-3 to TRBJ2-1; 10 bases agree with TRBD2. CDR1 is LGHNA and CDR2 is YSLEER in the germline V gene. The CDR3 loop spans 15 amino acids. V shed 5 bases, J shed 8 bases, and the junction held 9 bases outside the gene matches. The CDR3 DNA reads TGCGCCAGCAGCGTCGGCAGCGGGGGGGCTCATGAGCAGTTCTTC. It codes for CASSVGSGGAHEQFF.

This clonotype was detected ten times or more. The CDR3 loop reads CASRLPSGTRTGELFF. The CDR3 nucleotides read TGTGCCAGCAGGTTACCATCCGGGACACGTACCGGGGAGCTGTTTTTT. The chain links TRBV12-3 or TRBV12-4 to TRBJ2-2, with D tentatively TRBD1 (6 bases). The length of the CDR3 is 16 residues. Trimming took off 6 bases at V and 5 bases at J, with 19 bases between the two ends.

This clonotype has ten or more counts. The rearrangement links TRBV7-9 to TRBJ2-5, with 8 bases identical to TRBD1. Looked up from germline, CDR1 is SEHNR and CDR2 is FQNEAQ (reference sequence). With V trimmed by 5 bases and J by 4 bases, 6 bases remained unmatched. The CDR3 is 14 residues long. In nucleotides, the CDR3 is TGTGCCAGCAGCGGTTGGACAGGGAGAGAGACCCAGTACTTC. Its translation is CASSGWTGRETQYF.

This rearrangement joins TRBV28 to TRBJ1-1; tentative D call: TRBD1 (6 bases). The CDR3 has 14 residues. Per the germline V gene, CDR1 is MDHEN and CDR2 is SYDVKM. V lost 7 bases and J 6 bases, leaving 18 bases between the germline ends. CDR3 nucleotide sequence: TGTGCCAGCACCCGAGGGGGGGCTCAGGCTGAAGCTTTCTTT. It translates to CASTRGGAQAEAFF.

CDR3 nucleotides: TGTGCCAGCAGCTTAGGACTAGCTGTAGATACGCAGTATTTT. It encodes CASSLGLAVDTQYF. The chain has TRBV7-2 and TRBJ2-3; 7 nucleotides line up with TRBD2. This CDR3 is 14 amino acids long. V lost 1 base to trimming and J lost 5 bases; unmatched junction nucleotides: 3. Per the germline V gene, CDR1 is SGHTA and CDR2 is FQGNSA.

This clonotype was found many times. J is TRBJ1-4 and V is TRBV7-8; no firm D call. The CDR3 is 16 amino acids. The germline V and J ends were trimmed by 5 bases and 7 bases, with 20 bases remaining between them. CDR1 and CDR2 (germline): SGHVS, FQNEAQ. The CDR3 protein is CASSRLPGSGSEKLFF. The DNA for the CDR3 is TGTGCCAGCAGCCGACTCCCTGGCAGCGGGTCTGAAAAACTGTTTTTT.

This clonotype has a count of ten or more. This sequence joins TRBV3-1 and TRBJ2-1; D not resolved. CDR3 length: 14 amino acids. Germline lookup yields CDR1 LGHDT and CDR2 YNNKEL (reference sequence). Between the trimmed V and J ends, which lost 2 bases and 7 bases, there was a span of 12 bases. The CDR3 sequence is CASSQMAASNEQFF. The CDR3 nucleotides are TGTGCCAGCAGCCAAATGGCAGCAAGTAATGAGCAGTTCTTC.

This clonotype was recorded at least ten times. The rearrangement links TRBV20-1 to TRBJ2-1; D gene uncertain. Germline assignment: CDR1 DFQATT and CDR2 SNEGSKA (reference sequence). Trimming took 5 bases from V and 8 from J, leaving 19 bases between them. The CDR3 length is 14 residues. The CDR3 region has the DNA TGCAGTGCTCGACGACTCTCGGGTCGGGATGAGCAGTTCTTC. It translates to CSARRLSGRDEQFF.

This clonotype was detected ten times or more. This sequence joins TRBV6-2 or TRBV6-3 and TRBJ1-5; tentatively, D is TRBD1 (5 bases). The CDR3 length is 17 residues. With 0 bases removed from V and 4 bases from J, the gap between germline ends came to 16 bases. Germline lookup yields CDR1 MNHEY and CDR2 SVGEGT. The CDR3 sequence: CASSYSTVGAVNQPQHF. DNA for the CDR3: TGTGCCAGCAGTTACTCGACGGTTGGGGCAGTTAATCAGCCCCAGCATTTT.

This clonotype showed up many times. CDR3 loop: CASGGGLDTQYF. CDR3 nucleotide sequence: TGTGCCAGCGGGGGGGGTCTAGATACGCAGTATTTT. The rearrangement uses TRBV7-3 and TRBJ2-3; 7 nucleotides align to TRBD2. This CDR3 is built from 12 residues. V shed 8 bases and J 5 bases; nucleotides not matched to a gene: 4. The germline V gene encodes CDR1 SGHTA and CDR2 FQGTGA.

This clonotype was found many times. This chain links TRBV20-1 with TRBJ2-1; tentative D call: TRBD2 (5 bases). This CDR3 region has 14 residues. With 6 bases removed from V and 0 bases from J, the gap between germline ends came to 12 bases. Germline assignment: CDR1 DFQATT and CDR2 SNEGSKA (reference sequence). CDR3 bases: TGCAGTGCCCTGAGTGCGGGCTCCTACAATGAGCAGTTCTTC. It codes for CSALSAGSYNEQFF.

This clonotype was counted many times. V and J are TRBV28 and TRBJ2-7, with D uncertain. Trimming left V 8 bases short and J 3 bases short, with 11 bases between. This CDR3 has 12 residues. Per germline, CDR1 MDHEN and CDR2 SYDVKM. Here the CDR3 reads CASSDGNYEQYF. The CDR3 nucleotides are TGTGCCAGCTCCGATGGAAACTACGAGCAGTACTTC.

This clonotype occurred many times. The J gene is TRBJ2-5, the V gene TRBV2; D gene unclear. This CDR3 has 13 residues. Germline V gene data show CDR1 as SNHLY and CDR2 as FYNNEI. V was pared by 1 base and J by 5 bases, with 8 bases between. CDR3 sequence reads: CASSEELRETQYF. The CDR3 DNA reads as TGTGCCAGCAGTGAAGAGTTAAGGGAGACCCAGTACTTC.

This clonotype was picked up many times. This chain links TRBV12-3 or TRBV12-4 with TRBJ1-2; possible D gene TRBD1, 6 bases. The germline V and J ends were trimmed by 5 bases and 0 bases, with 10 bases remaining between them. This CDR3 region has 14 residues. The CDR3 spells CASSPGQPNYGYTF. In nucleotides, the CDR3 is TGTGCCAGCAGTCCTGGACAGCCTAACTATGGCTACACCTTC.

This clonotype was found many times. This chain uses TRBV20-1 with TRBJ1-2; D is unresolved. There are 12 residues in the CDR3. CDR1 is DFQATT, CDR2 SNEGSKA, per germline (reference sequence). Trimming took 8 bases from V and 8 from J, leaving 18 bases between them. The CDR3 DNA reads TGCAGTCGCCGTGGAGGAACCGGAGGCTACACCTTC. Its translation is CSRRGGTGGYTF.

This clonotype was detected many times. This chain connects TRBV21-1 to TRBJ2-5. TRBV21-1 is recorded as a pseudogene. This CDR3 region has 12 residues. The CDR3 spells CASRPKEETQYF. The CDR3 region has the DNA TGTGCCAGCAGGCCTAAGGAAGAGACCCAGTACTTC.

This clonotype was picked up many times. The chain employs TRBV12-3 or TRBV12-4 and TRBJ1-3, with 11 nucleotides matching TRBD1. The V and J ends lost 5 bases and 6 bases, in that order; junction bases with no gene match: 3. This CDR3 region has 14 residues. The CDR3 loop reads CASSPDRGPNTIYF. DNA of the CDR3: TGTGCCAGCAGTCCGGACAGGGGGCCAAACACCATATATTTT.

This clonotype occurred many times. The genes are TRBV24-1 and TRBJ2-1; 7 bases match TRBD2. This CDR3 is 16 amino acids long. Trimming removed 3 bases from V and 4 bases from J; junction bases left unmatched: 8. The germline CDR1 and CDR2 sequences are KGHDR and SFDVKD. The chain's CDR3 is CATSDPTSAQYNEQFF. CDR3 nucleotides: TGTGCCACCAGTGATCCTACTAGCGCCCAGTACAATGAGCAGTTCTTC.

This clonotype was detected many times. The V and J genes are TRBV5-1 and TRBJ2-2, with TRBD2 as a possible D gene (5 bases). V lost 4 bases and J lost 4, with 14 bases in between. The CDR3 length is 15 residues. Germline lookup yields CDR1 SGHRS and CDR2 YFSETQ. The CDR3 DNA reads as TGCGCCAGCAGCCTACCGGGTGCGGGCACCGGGGAGCTGTTTTTT. Translating it yields CASSLPGAGTGELFF.

This clonotype appeared many times. J is TRBJ2-1 and V is TRBV4-1, with 10 bases that match TRBD1. The length of the CDR3 is 16 residues. Looked up from germline, CDR1 is MGHRA and CDR2 is YSYEKL. V was pared by 3 bases and J by 6 bases, with 8 bases of the junction left unmatched. This CDR3 is CASSQAMGQGSNEQFF. In nucleotides, the CDR3 is TGCGCCAGCAGCCAGGCTATGGGACAGGGGTCCAATGAGCAGTTCTTC.

This clonotype was counted at least ten times. V and J are TRBV12-3 or TRBV12-4 and TRBJ1-2; the D gene is possibly TRBD1 (6 bases). CDR3 size: 12 residues. Between the trimmed V and J ends, which lost 3 bases and 8 bases, there was a span of 10 bases. The CDR3 sequence is CASSFRGGGYTF. CDR3 bases: TGTGCCAGCAGTTTCAGGGGAGGAGGCTACACCTTC.

This clonotype was seen repeatedly, ten times or more. The CDR3 coding sequence is TGTGCCAGCAGCCGGGCCCGATCTATTGGAGATACGCAGTATTTT. As protein: CASSRARSIGDTQYF. The chain has TRBV7-2 and TRBJ2-3; no reliable D call. Trimming left V 5 bases short and J 5 bases short, with 17 bases between. Germline CDR1 and CDR2: SGHTA and FQGNSA. The CDR3 sequence is 15 residues long. Looking up the rest from reference TRBV7-2 and TRBJ2-3 gives the full variable domain: GAGVSQSPSNKVTEKGKDVELRCDPISGHTALYWYRQSLGQGLEFLIYFQGNSAPDKSGLPSDRFSAERTGGSVSTLTIQRTQQEDSAVYLCASSRARSIGDTQYFGPGTRLTVL.

The chain is built from TRBV20-1 and TRBJ2-6; D gene unclear. V lost 0 bases and J 0 bases, leaving 9 bases between the germline ends. Looked up from germline, CDR1 is DFQATT and CDR2 is SNEGSKA (reference sequence). The CDR3 has 16 residues. DNA of the CDR3: TGCAGTGCTAGAGATAGCCGGAACTCTGGGGCCAACGTCCTGACTTTC. Amino acid sequence: CSARDSRNSGANVLTF.

This clonotype has ten or more counts. The chain is built from TRBV5-6 and TRBJ2-1, with D perhaps matching TRBD2 (6 bases). This CDR3 contains 15 residues. Germline CDR1 is SGHDT and CDR2 is YYEEEE. V was shortened by 4 bases and J by 8 bases, with 19 bases between the two germline ends. CDR3 nucleotides: TGTGCCAGCAGCCCCGGGGCTAGCGTACGAGATGAGCAGTTCTTC. It is translated as CASSPGASVRDEQFF.

This clonotype has a count of ten or more. The rearrangement links TRBV11-2 to TRBJ2-1, with 8 bases that match TRBD2. The CDR3 contains 16 residues. The germline V gene encodes CDR1 SGHAT and CDR2 FQNNGV. The J segment lost 7 bases and the V segment lost 5 bases, leaving 13 bases of the junction unmatched. This chain's CDR3 is CASSPWAGGFGNEQFF. The CDR3 DNA sequence: TGTGCCAGCAGCCCGTGGGCGGGGGGTTTCGGAAATGAGCAGTTCTTC.